This T cell receptor (beta chain) was identified in a study of cytomegalovirus exposure and HLA in healthy donors. Study-wide results and limits: Reportedly, TCR beta sequences accurately predicted HLA-A and HLA-B alleles in most subjects.

As regards this clone: Its target is not known.

Amplification used 60 Vbeta primers and 13 Jbeta primers. Method: immunoSEQ multiplex PCR; TCRdb's copy keeps in-frame clones and lacks some. Counted here are under 200,000 clones, about 70% occurring once; the ten biggest clones make up about 3%. This CDR3 region has 16 residues. Germline trimming cut 5 bases from V and 4 bases from J; bases unmatched to any gene: 6. Per germline, CDR1 MNHNY and CDR2 SVGAGI (reference sequence). The chain couples TRBV6-6 to TRBJ1-6, with TRBD1 identical over 9 bases. The sequence was obtained from a woman aged 35 to 49 in good health and CMV-seropositive. The sample was PBMCs. This CDR3 is CASSLDGTGYNSPLHF. CDR3 DNA: TGTGCCAGCAGTCTCGACGGGACAGGGTATAATTCACCCCTCCACTTT.